These T cell receptor beta chains were read from a single sample in a study of shared clonotypes between healthy human individuals. Libraries were prepared by immunoSEQ multiplex PCR; TCRdb keeps only in-frame clonotypes and omits some of them. The table has some 1,600,000 clones, roughly 98% seen once. Source material: naive CD4+ T cells sorted from blood. The receptors derive from a man in his thirties or forties in good health. Both conserved end residues are trimmed from each CDR3. The order of the fields is D gene, V gene, CDR3 protein. The D gene is left open where the match is weak.

d_gene: NA; v_gene: TRBV5-8; CDR3aa: ASSLATANTEAF
d_gene: NA; v_gene: TRBV28; CDR3aa: ASRPTGFFFYEQY
d_gene: NA; v_gene: TRBV30; CDR3aa: AWSVPRLGIYGYT
d_gene: NA; v_gene: TRBV19; CDR3aa: ASSNPGLGGFSYEQY
d_gene: NA; v_gene: TRBV14; CDR3aa: ASSQGDVAYEQY
d_gene: TRBD2; v_gene: TRBV9; CDR3aa: ASSAEAGLVYTGELF
d_gene: NA; v_gene: TRBV5-1; CDR3aa: ASSMTGSGELF
d_gene: NA; v_gene: TRBV19; CDR3aa: ASSMRAMNTEAF
d_gene: NA; v_gene: TRBV10-2; CDR3aa: ASSESQLPTAF
d_gene: TRBD1; v_gene: TRBV5-4; CDR3aa: ASSFDRGGETQY
d_gene: NA; v_gene: TRBV13; CDR3aa: ASSFPQRVVNEQF
d_gene: NA; v_gene: TRBV7-2; CDR3aa: ASSLEQGYGYT
d_gene: NA; v_gene: TRBV7-9; CDR3aa: ASSSDGGGYT
d_gene: NA; v_gene: TRBV5-1; CDR3aa: ASSLDGSGYEQY
d_gene: NA; v_gene: TRBV19; CDR3aa: ASRRGGRSEAF
d_gene: NA; v_gene: TRBV14; CDR3aa: ALRRGKEKLF
d_gene: NA; v_gene: TRBV27; CDR3aa: ASAEVRDFGSSYNEQF
d_gene: NA; v_gene: TRBV11-2; CDR3aa: ASSLSPLANYGYT
d_gene: TRBD2; v_gene: TRBV10-2; CDR3aa: ASCPSSGSCNEQF
d_gene: NA; v_gene: TRBV6-6; CDR3aa: ASSYPSEPQH
d_gene: NA; v_gene: TRBV5-4; CDR3aa: ASSADSNYGYT
d_gene: NA; v_gene: TRBV6-6; CDR3aa: ATQPGRINEKLF
d_gene: TRBD1; v_gene: TRBV7-8; CDR3aa: ASSSRDRGVGYT
d_gene: NA; v_gene: TRBV5-4; CDR3aa: ASSMSGLSNYGYT
d_gene: NA; v_gene: TRBV18; CDR3aa: ASSPLGRDYGYT
d_gene: TRBD2; v_gene: TRBV19; CDR3aa: ASIPGLAGGGNEQF
d_gene: NA; v_gene: TRBV28; CDR3aa: ASSLSAFSNQPQH
d_gene: NA; v_gene: TRBV9; CDR3aa: ASSVGGTNEKLF
d_gene: NA; v_gene: TRBV5-5; CDR3aa: ASSQRIGNTGELF
d_gene: NA; v_gene: TRBV7-2; CDR3aa: ASSQAGSGANVLT
d_gene: NA; v_gene: TRBV6-4; CDR3aa: ASSRTGHEQF
d_gene: NA; v_gene: TRBV25-1; CDR3aa: ASSEFRGQETQY
d_gene: TRBD1; v_gene: TRBV5-1; CDR3aa: ASSPGQGGYGYT
d_gene: TRBD2; v_gene: TRBV5-4; CDR3aa: ASSLDPGRAYEQY
d_gene: NA; v_gene: TRBV28; CDR3aa: ASSSSGTNYGYT